These 11 T cell receptor beta chains were all obtained from the same sample, sequenced in a study of blood T cell repertoires in COVID-19. Assay: immunoSEQ multiplex PCR; the TCRdb copy retains only in-frame clones and omits some. Of 250,000 to 300,000 clones listed, around 86% are singletons. The sample taken for sequencing was peripheral blood. The receptors were sampled from a young man with active or convalescent COVID-19.

This sequence joins TRBV4-1 and TRBJ1-1; 9 positions agree with TRBD1. The CDR3 totals 16 residues. V gave up 2 bases and J gave up 5 bases; unmatched junction bases: 9. Germline V gene lookup returns CDR1 MGHRA and CDR2 YSYEKL. The CDR3 nucleotides read TGCGCCAGCAGCCAATGGGGGGCGACAGGGGGAACTGAAGCTTTCTTT. Translation gives CASSQWGATGGTEAFF.

Only one count was recorded for this clone. The chain is built from TRBV12-5 and TRBJ2-2; a possible D gene is TRBD2 (5 bases). Germline V lookup: CDR1 LGHNT, CDR2 FRNRAP. This CDR3 is 18 amino acids long. V was trimmed by 0 bases and J by 2 bases, leaving 16 bases between them. The CDR3 loop is CASGLVLPQRINTGELFF. DNA for the CDR3: TGTGCTAGTGGTTTGGTACTACCACAGCGGATAAACACCGGGGAGCTGTTTTTT.

This clone came up once. The J gene is TRBJ2-3, the V gene TRBV7-2; TRBD1 agrees at 8 bases. With 7 bases clipped from V and 6 bases from J, the junction kept 9 bases outside the gene matches. The CDR3 length is 14 residues. The germline gives CDR1 SGHTA, CDR2 FQGNSA. The CDR3 loop reads CASTPDRVGDTQYF. For the CDR3, the DNA is TGTGCCAGCACCCCGGACAGGGTGGGCGATACGCAGTATTTT.

The sample holds one count of this clone. The rearrangement links TRBV24-1 to TRBJ1-4; 7 positions agree with TRBD1. The ends lost 3 bases at V and 7 bases at J; junction bases unmatched: 7. The CDR3 runs to 15 residues. Germline CDR1 and CDR2: KGHDR and SFDVKD. The CDR3, as DNA: TGTGCCACCAGTGATGCACAGGGGAGTGCTGAAAAACTGTTTTTT. Translated: CATSDAQGSAEKLFF.

The CDR3 region has the DNA TGCGCCAGCAGAGTTTCCCCCGTCCCGACAGGGGGTTATAGCAATCAGCCCCAGCATTTT. Translation: CASRVSPVPTGGYSNQPQHF. V gene TRBV10-1 combines with J gene TRBJ1-5; 9 nucleotides align to TRBD1. The CDR3 extends over 20 amino acids. Germline V gene sequence: CDR1 WNHNN, CDR2 SYGVQD (reference sequence). With V trimmed by 6 bases and J by 0 bases, 18 bases remained unmatched.

This clone was recorded only once. The sample carries other DNA sequences with the same CDR3. The chain is built from TRBV5-1 and TRBJ1-1, with TRBD1 as a possible D gene (5 bases). V was clipped by 0 bases and J by 1 base, with 10 bases between them. The CDR3 covers 15 residues. Germline assignment: CDR1 SGHRS and CDR2 YFSETQ. The DNA for the CDR3 is TGCGCCAGCAGCTTGGGACGGACACCGAACACTGAAGCTTTCTTT. It encodes CASSLGRTPNTEAFF.

This chain joins TRBV11-2 and TRBJ2-3; D possibly corresponds to TRBD2 (5 bases). This CDR3 contains 12 residues. The germline V and J ends were trimmed by 5 bases and 4 bases, with 7 bases remaining between them. The germline V gene has CDR1 SGHAT and CDR2 FQNNGV. In DNA, the CDR3 is TGTGCCAGCAGCCCCGGGGCAGATACGCAGTATTTT. Translating it yields CASSPGADTQYF. Full variable domain (missing parts from reference TRBV11-2 and TRBJ2-3): EAGVAQSPRYKIIEKRQSVAFWCNPISGHATLYWYQQILGQGPKLLIQFQNNGVVDDSQLPKDRFSAERLKGVDSTLKIQPAKLEDSAVYLCASSPGADTQYFGPGTRLTVL.

The gene calls are TRBV5-4 and TRBJ1-1; weak D call: TRBD1 (6 bases). V was pared by 4 bases and J by 1 base, with 14 bases between. This CDR3 is built from 15 residues. Germline V gene lookup returns CDR1 SGHNT and CDR2 YYREEE (reference sequence). The DNA of the CDR3 is TGTGCCAGCAGCCTACTCCAGACAGGGAACACTGAAGCTTTCTTT. It encodes CASSLLQTGNTEAFF. The full variable domain, rest sourced from reference TRBV5-4 and TRBJ1-1, is ETGVTQSPTHLIKTRGQQVTLRCSSQSGHNTVSWYQQALGQGPQFIFQYYREEENGRGNFPPRFSGLQFPNYSSELNVNALELDDSALYLCASSLLQTGNTEAFFGQGTRLTVV.

This chain connects TRBV3-1 (or the pseudogene TRBV3-2) to TRBJ1-1, with a tentative D call TRBD1 (6 bases). CDR3 length equals 14 residues. The V and J ends lost 0 bases and 11 bases respectively, with 16 bases between them. CDR1 and CDR2 from the germline V gene are LGHDT and YNNKEL (reference sequence). DNA of the CDR3: TGTGCCAGCAGCCAAGAGTCTAAGGGGGGGGACGCTTTCTTT. Its translation is CASSQESKGGDAFF.

The chain carries TRBV28 and TRBJ2-1; no clear D gene. Looked up from germline, CDR1 is MDHEN and CDR2 is SYDVKM. The length of the CDR3 is 14 residues. Trimming removed 8 bases from V and 3 bases from J, with 14 bases in between. CDR3 protein: CASLVPSLYNEQFF. The DNA for the CDR3 is TGTGCCAGCTTAGTACCTTCTCTCTACAATGAGCAGTTCTTC.

The rearrangement links TRBV15 to TRBJ1-6; 10 positions agree with TRBD1. CDR3 length equals 15 residues. V shed 0 bases, J shed 11 bases, and the junction held 4 bases outside the gene matches. In germline, CDR1 is LNHNV, CDR2 YYDKDF (reference sequence). CDR3 amino acids: CATSRDPGQGAPLHF. The CDR3, as DNA: TGTGCCACCAGCAGAGATCCCGGACAGGGGGCACCCCTCCACTTT.